This T cell receptor (beta chain) was recorded in a study of radiotherapy plus CTLA-4 blockade in lung cancer. About the study: Objective responses occurred in approximately 18% of patients; 25% to 40% had disease control.

Libraries were prepared by immunoSEQ multiplex PCR; TCRdb keeps only in-frame clonotypes and omits some of them. The sample yields 60,000 to 70,000 clones, around 83% seen once. V was pared by 0 bases and J by 2 bases, with 14 bases between. The germline V gene encodes CDR1 SGHNT and CDR2 YYREEE (reference sequence). There are 16 residues in the CDR3. This TCR was sampled from a human donor with non-small cell lung cancer who had a partial response to radiotherapy plus ipilimumab. V usage is TRBV5-4 and J usage is TRBJ2-5, with D possibly being TRBD1 (5 bases). Sequencing was performed on peripheral blood, taken from a patient treated with radiotherapy plus ipilimumab. CDR3 residues: CASSLGAGAAQETQYF. The CDR3 DNA reads TGTGCCAGCAGCTTGGGGGCTGGGGCAGCTCAAGAGACCCAGTACTTC.